Following are 12 T cell receptor beta chains from one sample sequenced in a study of neurological immune-mediated disorders. Time point meaning: technical triplicate 1. TCRdb used MiXCR to reprocess the 5' RACE reads, holding one entry per CDR3 protein. This table has some 22,000 distinct CDR3 sequences, 13% appearing once. The source material was CD4+ T cells from blood. These TCRs come from a female donor with HTLV-1-associated myelopathy (HAM/TSP).

This clonotype was counted at least ten times. The chain carries TRBV5-1 and TRBJ2-5; D perhaps matches TRBD1 (6 bases). Germline CDR1 reads SGHRS; CDR2 reads YFSETQ. V lost 1 base to trimming and J lost 4 bases, with 11 bases between them. This CDR3 has 14 amino acids. The CDR3 here is CASSLMGARETQYF. In DNA, the CDR3 is TGCGCCAGCAGCTTGATGGGGGCCCGAGAGACCCAGTACTTC. The entire variable domain, with the rest obtained from reference TRBV5-1 and TRBJ2-5, is as follows: KAGVTQTPRYLIKTRGQQVTLSCSPISGHRSVSWYQQTPGQGLQFLFEYFSETQRNKGNFPGRFSGRQFSNSRSEMNVSTLELGDSALYLCASSLMGARETQYFGPGTRLLVL.

This clonotype was seen many times. This chain joins TRBV10-3 and TRBJ2-2; D remains ambiguous. This CDR3 comprises 15 residues. Germline CDR1 and CDR2: ENHRY and SYGVKD. Trimming stripped 4 bases from V and 3 bases from J, with 12 bases between. The CDR3 DNA reads TGTGCCATCAGTGGTGCTCCGTCGGACACCGGGGAGCTGTTTTTT. Protein: CAISGAPSDTGELFF.

The chain combines TRBV19 with TRBJ1-4; D unresolved. CDR1 is LNHDA, CDR2 SQIVND, per germline (reference sequence). This CDR3 region has 15 residues. V was pared by 9 bases and J by 8 bases, with 22 bases between. DNA for the CDR3: TGTGCCAGCCAAGTCTCCGGGCCCCAACGAGAAAAACTGTTTTTT. This codes for CASQVSGPQREKLFF.

The chain employs TRBV6-1 and TRBJ2-3, with 11 positions matching TRBD2. In germline, CDR1 is MNHNS, CDR2 SASEGT. This CDR3 comprises 14 residues. The V gene end was trimmed by 5 bases and the J gene end by 6 bases; junction bases not matched to a gene: 4. CDR3 loop: CASSTTSGIDTQYF. CDR3 coding DNA: TGTGCCAGCAGTACGACTAGCGGGATTGATACGCAGTATTTT.

This clonotype was seen at least ten times. CDR3 protein: CSVARDRALGTQYF. The CDR3 DNA follows: TGCAGCGTGGCCCGGGACAGGGCTCTCGGGACCCAGTACTTC. The chain uses TRBV29-1 and TRBJ2-5; 9 bases are shared with TRBD1. The CDR3 is 14 residues long. The germline CDR1 and CDR2 sequences are SQVTM and ANQGSEA. V was clipped by 6 bases and J by 7 bases; unmatched bases: 12.

This clonotype was seen a handful of times. The chain joins TRBV6-2 or TRBV6-3 to TRBJ2-7; 9 nucleotides align to TRBD1. V dropped 7 bases and J dropped 3; count of bases not matched to a gene: 13. This CDR3 contains 16 residues. Germline CDR1 MNHEY, CDR2 SVGEGT. The CDR3 DNA sequence: TGTGCCAGCACCGACGAGGGACAGGGAGGCTTCTACGAGCAGTACTTC. As protein: CASTDEGQGGFYEQYF.

This clonotype was observed at least ten times. This chain uses TRBV6-2 or TRBV6-3 with TRBJ1-2, with 8 bases aligning to TRBD1. The CDR3 is 14 amino acids. With 6 bases clipped from V and 4 bases from J, the junction kept 7 bases outside the gene matches. From germline, CDR1 is MNHEY and CDR2 SVGEGT. CDR3 nucleotides: TGTGCCAGCAGACAATCCGGACAGGGCTATGGCTACACCTTC. Amino acid sequence: CASRQSGQGYGYTF.

This clonotype was observed at least ten times. The rearrangement links TRBV6-1 to TRBJ1-5, with D perhaps TRBD1 (6 bases). The CDR3 spans 13 residues. CDR1 and CDR2 (germline): MNHNS, SASEGT. V was trimmed by 2 bases and J by 7 bases, leaving 9 bases between them. Written as DNA, the CDR3 is TGTGCCAGCAGTGAAAGGGGGGCACAGCCCCAGCATTTT. This encodes CASSERGAQPQHF.

This clonotype showed up many times. The CDR3 DNA is TGTGCCAGCAGCTTGGAGTTGGGGCGCTCCTCAAACTATGGCTACACCTTC. Encoded protein: CASSLELGRSSNYGYTF. This rearrangement joins TRBV5-6 to TRBJ1-2; a weak D match, TRBD1 (5 bases). Per germline, CDR1 SGHDT and CDR2 YYEEEE. The CDR3 loop spans 17 amino acids. Trimming removed 0 bases from V and 2 bases from J, with 17 bases in between.

With respect to this clonotype: Compared with germline, one end of the junction differs, possibly owing to a read error. The chain employs TRBV18 and TRBJ1-6, with D possibly matching TRBD1 (6 bases). The V gene's germline CDR1 is KGHSH and CDR2 LQKENI. The CDR3 totals 16 residues. The CDR3, as DNA: TGTGCCATCTCACCCGGGGGGGCCAACTATAATTCACCCCTCCACTTT. As protein: CAISPGGANYNSPLHF.

At least ten counts were recorded for this clonotype. The chain joins TRBV12-3 or TRBV12-4 to TRBJ2-3; the match to TRBD2 covers 8 bases. The CDR3 loop spans 15 amino acids. J was trimmed by 5 bases and V by 4 bases; bases with no gene match: 8. CDR3 sequence (DNA): TGTGCCAGCAGTTGGGGCGGGGGGCCGGGAGATACGCAGTATTTT. This sequence encodes CASSWGGGPGDTQYF.

This clonotype has at least ten counts. The chain couples TRBV6-5 to TRBJ2-1; D not certain. Germline CDR1 MNHEY, CDR2 SVGAGI. V shed 2 bases and J shed 8 bases, with 4 bases lying between them. The CDR3 loop spans 11 amino acids. The CDR3 sequence is CASSYVDEQFF. The CDR3 coding sequence is TGTGCCAGCAGTTACGTGGATGAGCAGTTCTTC.